These 27 T cell receptor beta chains were all obtained from the same sample, sequenced in a study of regulatory T cells in long-lasting Graves disease. Researchers made TCR beta libraries by using iRepertoire HTBI primers and running Arm-PCR on CDR3 regions. One entry per CDR3 protein, called by TCRdb with MiXCR from the multiplex PCR reads. This table has 400,000 to 500,000 distinct CDR3 sequences, roughly 15% appearing once. This sample's time point: newly diagnosed GD, antithyroid drugs for less than 3 months. After RNA was extracted from PBMCs, the TCR library was made from it. These data also featured in a second study, about T cells in Graves' hyperthyroidism and ophthalmopathy.

The material was peripheral blood mononuclear cells (PBMCs), obtained at new diagnosis, from a patient treated with antithyroid drugs. These receptors were taken from a woman aged 18-29 years with Graves disease.

This clonotype was detected many times. The CDR3 sequence: CASSLIAGNTEAFF. DNA for the CDR3: TGTGCCAGCAGCTTAATCGCCGGGAACACTGAAGCTTTCTTT. The chain links TRBV7-3 to TRBJ1-1; D ambiguous. Trimming left V 1 base short and J 1 base short, with 7 bases between. Germline V lookup: CDR1 SGHTA, CDR2 FQGTGA. The CDR3 length is 14 residues.

A note on this clonotype: A much larger clone is a single base away; this may be a read error. V is TRBV29-1 and J is TRBJ2-3; 10 nucleotides match TRBD2. TRBJ2-7 matches the DNA end more closely, so the J call is doubtful. This CDR3 has 14 amino acids. The germline V gene encodes CDR1 SQVTM and CDR2 ANQGSEA. This CDR3 reads CSVDSSGSRNEQYF. The CDR3 DNA is TGCAGCGTTGATTCTAGCGGGAGTCGGAATGAGCAGTACTTC.

This clonotype was seen a handful of times. CDR3 protein: CASNEGLQETQYF. The CDR3 nucleotides read TGTGCCAGCAATGAGGGCCTACAAGAGACCCAGTACTTC. The rearrangement uses TRBV2 and TRBJ2-5, with D perhaps matching TRBD2 (5 bases). The CDR3 contains 13 residues. The V gene's germline CDR1 is SNHLY and CDR2 FYNNEI. V was shortened by 7 bases and J by 2 bases, with 11 bases between the two germline ends.

This clonotype has only a few counts. This chain joins TRBV18 and TRBJ2-2; a weak D match, TRBD2 (5 bases). V was trimmed by 5 bases and J by 1 base, leaving 14 bases between them. CDR1 KGHSH and CDR2 LQKENI come from the germline V gene. The CDR3 sequence is 16 residues long. The CDR3 DNA is TGTGCCAGCTCAACCACCCCAGGACTGAACACCGGGGAGCTGTTTTTT. Residues: CASSTTPGLNTGELFF.

This clonotype was seen ten or more times. J is TRBJ1-5 and V is TRBV30, with 8 positions matching TRBD1. CDR3 length: 13 residues. Germline values: CDR1 GTSNPN, CDR2 SVGIG (reference sequence). Germline trimming cut 5 bases from V and 6 bases from J; bases unmatched to any gene: 6. The CDR3: CAWGTGWGQPQHF. Written as DNA, the CDR3 is TGTGCCTGGGGGACAGGTTGGGGTCAGCCCCAGCATTTT.

Only a few counts were recorded for this clonotype. The V gene is TRBV7-9, the J gene TRBJ2-7; 7 bases map to TRBD1. This CDR3 has 15 residues. With 1 base clipped from V and 0 bases from J, the junction kept 3 bases outside the gene matches. Per germline, CDR1 SEHNR and CDR2 FQNEAQ (reference sequence). Here the CDR3 DNA reads TGTGCCAGCAGCTTAGGGGGACAGAGCTCCTACGAGCAGTACTTC. Translated, it gives CASSLGGQSSYEQYF.

The chain recombines TRBV2 with TRBJ2-2; D remains ambiguous. V dropped 4 bases and J dropped 4 bases, with 16 bases sitting between them. The CDR3 runs to 16 residues. Germline V gene lookup returns CDR1 SNHLY and CDR2 FYNNEI. CDR3: CASSGVETTRTGELFF. DNA for the CDR3: TGTGCCAGCAGTGGGGTTGAAACAACGCGCACCGGGGAGCTGTTTTTT.

This clonotype was counted ten times or more. DNA for the CDR3: TGTGCCAGCAGCTGGGGGGCAGGGCTCACCGGGGAGCTGTTTTTT. Its protein is CASSWGAGLTGELFF. The rearrangement uses TRBV6-1 and TRBJ2-2; D assignment may be TRBD1 or TRBD2 (6 bases each). V dropped 6 bases and J dropped 4 bases, with 15 bases sitting between them. In germline, CDR1 is MNHNS, CDR2 SASEGT. This CDR3 has 15 amino acids.

This clonotype was detected a few times. The rearrangement links TRBV20-1 to TRBJ2-6; 7 nucleotides line up with TRBD1. V was pared by 4 bases and J by 0 bases, with 6 bases of the junction left unmatched. Germline lookup yields CDR1 DFQATT and CDR2 SNEGSKA (reference sequence). This CDR3 spans 16 amino acids. CDR3 loop: CSATDRALSGANVLTF. Written as DNA, the CDR3 is TGCAGTGCTACCGACAGGGCCCTCTCTGGGGCCAACGTCCTGACTTTC.

This clonotype turned up a few times. This chain joins TRBV12-3 or TRBV12-4 and TRBJ2-5; D uncertain. The CDR3 is made up of 12 amino acids. The germline V and J ends were trimmed by 6 bases and 3 bases, with 8 bases remaining between them. CDR3 residues: CASSNTEETQYF. In nucleotides, the CDR3 is TGTGCCAGCAGCAATACAGAAGAGACCCAGTACTTC.

This chain joins TRBV7-3 and TRBJ2-6, with a weak D call TRBD1 (5 bases). Trimming cost V 5 bases and J 0 bases, with 14 bases left between them. The CDR3 is made up of 17 amino acids. Germline CDR1 and CDR2: SGHTA and FQGTGA. The CDR3: CASSSTGQSSGANVLTF. In DNA, the CDR3 is TGTGCCAGCAGCAGTACAGGACAAAGCTCTGGGGCCAACGTCCTGACTTTC. The variable domain in full, with the rest retrieved from reference TRBV7-3 and TRBJ2-6, is GAGVSQTPSNKVTEKGKYVELRCDPISGHTALYWYRQSLGQGPEFLIYFQGTGAADDSGLPNDRFFAVRPEGSVSTLKIQRTERGDSAVYLCASSSTGQSSGANVLTFGAGSRLTVL.

This clonotype was seen more than once but under ten times. The CDR3 ends on some other residue instead of the conserved phenylalanine or tryptophan, so this is likely a read error. The rearrangement links TRBV13 to TRBJ2-3; 9 bases fit TRBD1. The CDR3 has 15 amino acids. With 5 bases clipped from V and 3 bases from J, the junction kept 6 bases outside the gene matches. The V gene's germline CDR1 is PRHDT and CDR2 FYEKMQ (reference sequence). The CDR3 coding sequence is TGTGCCAGCAGCCACCCGGGACAGGGAACAGATACGCAGTATCTT. It codes for CASSHPGQGTDTQYL.

In DNA form, the CDR3 reads TGTGCCAGCAGCATTTCCGGGACAGGGGACTTCACCGGGGAGCTGTTTTTT. It translates to CASSISGTGDFTGELFF. The chain has TRBV5-6 and TRBJ2-2; 10 bases map to TRBD1. There are 17 residues in the CDR3. Trimming removed 4 bases from V and 4 bases from J; junction bases left unmatched: 10. Germline CDR1 and CDR2: SGHDT and YYEEEE.

This clonotype was observed at least ten times. The chain carries TRBV7-9 and TRBJ1-6, with D hard to call. Per the germline V gene, CDR1 is SEHNR and CDR2 is FQNEAQ (reference sequence). This CDR3 has 15 amino acids. Trimming shortened V by 1 base and J by 9 bases, and 13 bases separated the two germline ends. CDR3 in amino acids: CASSLVRAKTSPLHF. The CDR3 DNA sequence: TGTGCCAGCAGCTTAGTGCGGGCGAAAACTTCACCCCTCCACTTT.

This clonotype has just a few counts. The rearrangement joins TRBV5-6 to TRBJ2-2, with a possible D match to TRBD2 (6 bases). The CDR3 has 14 amino acids. Germline-derived CDR1 and CDR2 are SGHDT and YYEEEE. V shed 4 bases and J shed 7 bases, with 14 bases lying between them. The CDR3 sequence: CASSPWGVVGELFF. The CDR3 DNA sequence: TGTGCCAGCAGCCCATGGGGGGTTGTCGGGGAGCTGTTTTTT.

This clonotype turned up a few times. V usage is TRBV7-8 and J usage is TRBJ2-7, with TRBD1 matching over 12 bases. The CDR3 has 16 amino acids. Germline V gives CDR1 SGHVS, CDR2 FQNEAQ. The V and J ends lost 6 bases and 2 bases, in that order; junction bases with no gene match: 8. For the CDR3, the DNA is TGTGCCAGCAGGCATACCGGGACAGGGGGCGCCTACGAGCAGTACTTC. Its protein product is CASRHTGTGGAYEQYF.

This clonotype was seen ten or more times. V is TRBV29-1 and J is TRBJ2-7; 10 positions agree with TRBD2. Trimming cost V 6 bases and J 5 bases; bases outside gene matches: 7. The CDR3 spans 13 residues. Germline assignment: CDR1 SQVTM and CDR2 ANQGSEA. As DNA, the CDR3 is TGCAGCGTCGCCGGGACTAGCGTCCACGAGCAGTACTTC. Its translation: CSVAGTSVHEQYF.

This clonotype was observed a few times. This chain uses TRBV11-2 with TRBJ1-1, with D tentatively TRBD1 (5 bases). The germline V gene encodes CDR1 SGHAT and CDR2 FQNNGV. V dropped 1 base and J dropped 0 bases, with 9 bases sitting between them. This CDR3 is built from 15 residues. The CDR3 nucleotides are TGTGCCAGCAGCTTAGTTGTGGGGGTGAACACTGAAGCTTTCTTT. Translating gives CASSLVVGVNTEAFF.

This clonotype was found many times. V is TRBV6-1 and J is TRBJ1-2, with TRBD1 as a possible D gene (6 bases). CDR1 is MNHNS and CDR2 is SASEGT in the germline V gene. V shed 7 bases and J shed 4 bases, with 10 bases lying between them. This CDR3 has 12 residues. The CDR3 DNA reads as TGTGCCAGCATTCTGACAGGCTATGGCTACACCTTC. It specifies CASILTGYGYTF.

This clonotype was observed at least ten times. This chain joins TRBV12-3 or TRBV12-4 and TRBJ2-1; 9 bases agree with TRBD2. The CDR3 length is 15 residues. V was pared by 5 bases and J by 4 bases, with 6 bases of the junction left unmatched. CDR3 coding DNA: TGTGCCAGCAGTCCTGGACTAGCGCGGTACAATGAGCAGTTCTTC. Its protein product is CASSPGLARYNEQFF.

CDR3 region: CASSVASELSTEAFF. The CDR3, as DNA: TGTGCCAGCAGCGTAGCTTCAGAATTGAGCACTGAAGCTTTCTTT. The rearrangement joins TRBV9 to TRBJ1-1; no firm D call. The CDR3 extends over 15 amino acids. V lost 0 bases, J lost 4 bases, and 13 bases lay in between. Germline-derived CDR1 and CDR2 are SGDLS and YYNGEE.

A single count supports this clonotype. The rearrangement links TRBV6-4 to TRBJ2-3; D remains unclear. This CDR3 is 15 amino acids long. Trimming stripped 0 bases from V and 1 base from J, with 8 bases between. Per the germline V gene, CDR1 is MRHNA and CDR2 is SNTAGT. CDR3 coding DNA: TGTGCCAGCAGTGACTCGGGGTCTGGCACAGATACGCAGTATTTT. Its translation: CASSDSGSGTDTQYF.

This clonotype was detected ten times or more. The rearrangement joins TRBV3-1 to TRBJ2-3; TRBD1 or TRBD2 may be the D gene (5 bases each). There are 15 residues in the CDR3. Germline loops: CDR1 LGHDT, CDR2 YNNKEL (reference sequence). The V end lost 1 base, the J end lost 6 bases, and 14 bases lay between the germline ends. The chain's CDR3 is CASSQVSGRDDTQYF. The DNA for the CDR3 is TGTGCCAGCAGCCAAGTCTCGGGGCGCGATGATACGCAGTATTTT.

The V call is TRBV6-5, the J call TRBJ2-2, with 7 bases aligning to TRBD2. V lost 0 bases, J lost 4 bases, and 2 bases stayed unmatched. The CDR3 has 15 amino acids. Germline V CDR1 and CDR2: MNHEY, SVGAGI. This chain's CDR3 is CASSYSGGGTGELFF. CDR3 nucleotide sequence: TGTGCCAGCAGTTACTCGGGGGGGGGCACCGGGGAGCTGTTTTTT.

J is TRBJ1-6 and V is TRBV30; D unclear. Trimming left V 2 bases short and J 6 bases short, with 2 bases between. The CDR3 is made up of 11 amino acids. Germline CDR1 is GTSNPN and CDR2 is SVGIG (reference sequence). CDR3 residues: CAWSLNSPLHF. The CDR3 DNA sequence: TGTGCCTGGAGTCTTAATTCACCCCTCCACTTT.

The chain uses TRBV19 and TRBJ1-1; D gene unclear. The V gene lost 5 bases and the J gene lost 3 bases, with 13 bases spanning the gap. CDR3 length equals 14 residues. Germline assignment: CDR1 LNHDA and CDR2 SQIVND (reference sequence). The CDR3 reads CASSSTGSYTEAFF. DNA of the CDR3: TGTGCCAGTAGTTCCACCGGGTCGTACACTGAAGCTTTCTTT.

This clonotype was recorded at least ten times. The V and J genes are TRBV4-1 and TRBJ2-2, with D hard to call. Germline loops: CDR1 MGHRA, CDR2 YSYEKL. The germline V and J ends were trimmed by 4 bases and 3 bases, with 12 bases remaining between them. CDR3 length: 15 amino acids. As DNA, the CDR3 is TGCGCCAGCAGCCCGCCTAGGCAGGACACCGGGGAGCTGTTTTTT. Residues: CASSPPRQDTGELFF.